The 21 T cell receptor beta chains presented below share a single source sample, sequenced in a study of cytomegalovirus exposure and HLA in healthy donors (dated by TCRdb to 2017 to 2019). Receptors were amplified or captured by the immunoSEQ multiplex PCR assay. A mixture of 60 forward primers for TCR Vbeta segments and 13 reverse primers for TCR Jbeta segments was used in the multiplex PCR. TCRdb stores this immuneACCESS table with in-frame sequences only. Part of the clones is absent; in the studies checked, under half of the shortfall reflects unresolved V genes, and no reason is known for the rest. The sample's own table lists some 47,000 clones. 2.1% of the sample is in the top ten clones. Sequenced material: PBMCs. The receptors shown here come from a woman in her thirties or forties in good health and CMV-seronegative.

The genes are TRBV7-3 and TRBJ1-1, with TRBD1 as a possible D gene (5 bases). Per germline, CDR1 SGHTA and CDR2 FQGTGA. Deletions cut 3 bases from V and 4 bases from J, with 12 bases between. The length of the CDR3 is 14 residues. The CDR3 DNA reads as TGTGCCAGCAGCTTCGGAGGGGTGGTCACTGAAGCTTTCTTT. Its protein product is CASSFGGVVTEAFF.

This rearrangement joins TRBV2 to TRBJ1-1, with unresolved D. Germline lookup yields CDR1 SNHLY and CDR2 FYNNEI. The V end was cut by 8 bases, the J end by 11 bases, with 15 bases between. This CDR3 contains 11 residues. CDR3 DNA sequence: TGTGCCAGCGGTTTGTTACAATCGGCTTTCTTT. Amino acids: CASGLLQSAFF. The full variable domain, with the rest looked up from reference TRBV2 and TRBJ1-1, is EPEVTQTPSHQVTQMGQEVILRCVPISNHLYFYWYRQILGQKVEFLVSFYNNEISEKSEIFDDQFSVERPDGSNFTLKIRSTKLEDSAMYFCASGLLQSAFFGQGTRLTVV.

CDR3 in DNA: TGTGCCAGTCACCCTGGAGCGGGCAACCAAGAGACCCAGTACTTC. The encoded protein is CASHPGAGNQETQYF. This chain uses TRBV18 with TRBJ2-5; possibly TRBD2 for D (6 bases). V was cut by 9 bases and J by 0 bases, with 17 bases left in between. The CDR3 is 15 amino acids. Germline-derived CDR1 and CDR2 are KGHSH and LQKENI.

The CDR3 sequence: CASSQALRGGRETQYF. In DNA, the CDR3 is TGCGCCAGCAGCCAAGCGTTGCGGGGGGGCCGAGAGACCCAGTACTTC. The V and J genes are TRBV4-1 and TRBJ2-5, with 9 bases lining up with TRBD2. This CDR3 spans 16 amino acids. V shed 1 base and J 4 bases; nucleotides not matched to a gene: 7. Germline V gene data show CDR1 as MGHRA and CDR2 as YSYEKL.

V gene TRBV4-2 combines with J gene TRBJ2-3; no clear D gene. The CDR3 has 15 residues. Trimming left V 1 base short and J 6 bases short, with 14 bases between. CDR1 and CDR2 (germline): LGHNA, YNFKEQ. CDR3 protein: CASSQARLTGDTQYF. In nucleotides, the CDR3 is TGTGCCAGCAGCCAAGCCAGACTCACCGGGGATACGCAGTATTTT.

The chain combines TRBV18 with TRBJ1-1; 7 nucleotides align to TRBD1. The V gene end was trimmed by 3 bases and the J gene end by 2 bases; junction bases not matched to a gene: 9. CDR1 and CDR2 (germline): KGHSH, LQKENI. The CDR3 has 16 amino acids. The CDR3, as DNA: TGTGCCAGCTCACCCCGGACAGGAACTCGTAACACTGAAGCTTTCTTT. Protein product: CASSPRTGTRNTEAFF.

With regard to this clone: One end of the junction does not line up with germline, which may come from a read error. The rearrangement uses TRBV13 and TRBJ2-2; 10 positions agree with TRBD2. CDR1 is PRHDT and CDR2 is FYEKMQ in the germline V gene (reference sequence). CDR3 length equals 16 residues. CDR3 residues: CVSSLIASGSIGELFF. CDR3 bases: TGTGTCAGCAGCTTAATAGCTAGCGGGAGCATCGGGGAGCTGTTTTTT.

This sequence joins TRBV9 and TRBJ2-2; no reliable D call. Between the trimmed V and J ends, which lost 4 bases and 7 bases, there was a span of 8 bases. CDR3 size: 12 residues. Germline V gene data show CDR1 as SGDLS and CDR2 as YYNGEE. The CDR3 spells CASSPSRGELFF. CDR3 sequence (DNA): TGTGCCAGCAGCCCGTCCCGCGGGGAGCTGTTTTTT.

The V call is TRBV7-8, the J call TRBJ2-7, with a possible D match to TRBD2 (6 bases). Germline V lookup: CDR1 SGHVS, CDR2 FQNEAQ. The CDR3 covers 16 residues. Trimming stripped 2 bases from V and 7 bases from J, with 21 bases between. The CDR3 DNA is TGTGCCAGCAGCTTATCAGGGCGGCAGGGAGGCGGGGAGCAGTACTTC. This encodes CASSLSGRQGGGEQYF.

The CDR3 loop is CASRSQGVDDFF. Written as DNA, the CDR3 is TGTGCCAGCAGATCACAGGGGGTCGACGATTTCTTT. The chain is built from TRBV7-9 and TRBJ1-1; TRBD1 aligns across 8 bases. Trimming at V came to 6 bases and at J to 13 bases, leaving 10 bases not matched to a gene. The CDR3 has 12 residues. The germline CDR1 and CDR2 sequences are SEHNR and FQNEAQ (reference sequence).

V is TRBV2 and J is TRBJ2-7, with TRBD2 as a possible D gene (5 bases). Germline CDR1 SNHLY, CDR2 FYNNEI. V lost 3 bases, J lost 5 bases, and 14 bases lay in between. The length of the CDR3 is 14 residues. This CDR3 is CASSEGSTRDEQYF. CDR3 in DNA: TGTGCCAGCAGTGAGGGCTCGACGAGGGACGAGCAGTACTTC.

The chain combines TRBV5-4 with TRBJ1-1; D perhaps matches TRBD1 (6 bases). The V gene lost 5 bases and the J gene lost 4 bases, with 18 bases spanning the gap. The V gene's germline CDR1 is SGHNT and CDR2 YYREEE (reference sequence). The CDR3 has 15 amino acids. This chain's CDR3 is CASRLPGALSTEAFF. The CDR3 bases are TGTGCCAGCAGACTACCAGGGGCCTTGTCCACTGAAGCTTTCTTT.

The CDR3 DNA reads TGTGCCTGGGGGAGTGGCGACACTGAAGCTTTCTTT. It yields the protein CAWGSGDTEAFF. The rearrangement links TRBV30 to TRBJ1-1; the D is unclear. The CDR3 totals 12 residues. V was clipped by 5 bases and J by 3 bases, with 10 bases between them. Per germline, CDR1 GTSNPN and CDR2 SVGIG (reference sequence).

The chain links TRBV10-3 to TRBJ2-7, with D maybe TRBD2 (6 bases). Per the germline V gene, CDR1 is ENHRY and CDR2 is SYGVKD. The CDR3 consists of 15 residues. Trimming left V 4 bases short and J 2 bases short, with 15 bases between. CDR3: CAISGGVAGTYEQYF. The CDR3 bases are TGTGCCATCAGTGGTGGGGTGGCGGGGACCTACGAGCAGTACTTC.

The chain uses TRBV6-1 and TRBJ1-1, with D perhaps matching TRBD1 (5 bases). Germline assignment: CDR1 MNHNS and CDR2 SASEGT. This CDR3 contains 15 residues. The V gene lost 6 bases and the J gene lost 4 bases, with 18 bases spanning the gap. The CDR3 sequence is CASSRDPTKSTEAFF. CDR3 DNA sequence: TGTGCCAGCAGCAGGGATCCCACGAAGAGCACTGAAGCTTTCTTT.

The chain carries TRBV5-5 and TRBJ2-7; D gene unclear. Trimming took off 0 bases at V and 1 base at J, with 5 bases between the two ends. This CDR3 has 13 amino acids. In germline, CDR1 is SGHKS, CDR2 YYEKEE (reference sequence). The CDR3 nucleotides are TGTGCCAGCAGCTTGGGCGTTTCCTACGAGCAGTACTTC. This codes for CASSLGVSYEQYF.

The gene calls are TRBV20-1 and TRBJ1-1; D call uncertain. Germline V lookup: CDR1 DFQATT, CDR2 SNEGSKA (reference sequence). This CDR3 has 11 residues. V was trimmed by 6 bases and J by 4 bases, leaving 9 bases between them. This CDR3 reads CSAGGSTEAFF. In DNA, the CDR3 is TGCAGTGCGGGAGGGAGCACTGAAGCTTTCTTT.

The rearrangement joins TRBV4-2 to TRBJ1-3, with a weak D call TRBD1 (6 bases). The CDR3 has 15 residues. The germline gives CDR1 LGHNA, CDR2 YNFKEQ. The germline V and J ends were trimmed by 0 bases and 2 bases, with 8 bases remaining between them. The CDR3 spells CASSQDYRAGNTIYF. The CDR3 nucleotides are TGTGCCAGCAGCCAAGATTACAGGGCTGGAAACACCATATATTTT.

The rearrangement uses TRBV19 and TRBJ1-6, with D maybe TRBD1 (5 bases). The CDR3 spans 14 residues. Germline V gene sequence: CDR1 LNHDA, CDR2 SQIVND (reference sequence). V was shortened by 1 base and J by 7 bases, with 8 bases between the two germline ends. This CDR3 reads CASSIGGWNSPLHF. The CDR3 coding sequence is TGTGCCAGTAGTATAGGGGGCTGGAATTCACCCCTCCACTTT.

CDR3 nucleotide sequence: TGTGCCTGGAGGCCCCGAGGCCCCGGGAGCACTTACAATGAGCAGTTCTTC. As protein: CAWRPRGPGSTYNEQFF. The chain links TRBV30 to TRBJ2-1; D perhaps matches TRBD2 (6 bases). Germline lookup yields CDR1 GTSNPN and CDR2 SVGIG (reference sequence). CDR3 length equals 17 residues. Trimming stripped 3 bases from V and 4 bases from J, with 22 bases between.

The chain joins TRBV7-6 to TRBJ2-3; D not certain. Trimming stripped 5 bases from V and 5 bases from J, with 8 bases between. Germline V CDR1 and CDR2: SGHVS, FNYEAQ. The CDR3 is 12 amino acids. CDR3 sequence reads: CASSPSGDTQYF. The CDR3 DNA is TGTGCCAGCAGCCCCTCCGGAGATACGCAGTATTTT.